A single sample is the source of the 25 T cell receptor beta chains below, sequenced in a study of cytomegalovirus exposure and HLA in healthy donors. The primer mix had 60 Vbeta and 13 Jbeta primers. Repertoires were generated with immunoSEQ multiplex PCR, while TCRdb's copy carries only in-frame clones and drops some. This table has about 160,000 clones, 80% appearing once. Sequencing was done on a sample of PBMCs. Every receptor here comes from a man younger than 45 in good health and CMV-seronegative.

This chain links TRBV5-1 with TRBJ2-2; weak D call: TRBD2 (5 bases). Germline V gene data show CDR1 as SGHRS and CDR2 as YFSETQ. The CDR3 is made up of 16 amino acids. The V end was cut by 2 bases, the J end by 0 bases, with 11 bases between. The CDR3 DNA sequence: TGCGCCAGCAGCTTTGGTGGAGGCGCGAACACCGGGGAGCTGTTTTTT. Protein sequence: CASSFGGGANTGELFF.

This clone was observed once. This chain connects TRBV11-2 to TRBJ2-7; D perhaps matches TRBD1 (5 bases). CDR1 and CDR2 (germline): SGHAT, FQNNGV. V was shortened by 0 bases and J by 4 bases, with 13 bases between the two germline ends. This CDR3 is built from 15 residues. The CDR3 sequence: CASSLESGHAYEQYF. CDR3 sequence (DNA): TGTGCCAGCAGCTTAGAGTCTGGACACGCATACGAGCAGTACTTC.

The chain uses TRBV5-1 and TRBJ2-1; 9 nucleotides line up with TRBD2. V trimming: 4 bases; J trimming: 7 bases; junction bases outside the gene matches: 9. The length of the CDR3 is 15 residues. Germline CDR1 SGHRS, CDR2 YFSETQ. The CDR3 loop reads CASSRGGRALNEQFF. The CDR3, as DNA: TGCGCCAGCAGCCGCGGCGGGAGGGCCTTAAATGAGCAGTTCTTC.

Here the CDR3 reads CASSGWGENSYTF. CDR3 DNA sequence: TGTGCCAGCAGCGGGTGGGGGGAGAATAGCTACACCTTC. The rearrangement joins TRBV9 to TRBJ1-2, with a tentative D call TRBD1 (5 bases). CDR1 is SGDLS and CDR2 is YYNGEE in the germline V gene. CDR3 length: 13 residues. V shed 3 bases and J shed 9 bases, with 15 bases lying between them.

The rearrangement uses TRBV5-6 and TRBJ1-5, with D tentatively TRBD1 (6 bases). Germline CDR1 reads SGHDT; CDR2 reads YYEEEE. This CDR3 is built from 14 residues. V was trimmed by 2 bases and J by 4 bases, leaving 10 bases between them. The CDR3 region has the DNA TGTGCCAGCAGCTTCAGGGGTAGGAATCAGCCCCAGCATTTT. This sequence encodes CASSFRGRNQPQHF.

The V gene is TRBV7-9, the J gene TRBJ2-7, with TRBD1 as a possible D gene (6 bases). This CDR3 is built from 13 residues. Deletions cut 5 bases from V and 2 bases from J, with 10 bases between. The V gene's germline CDR1 is SEHNR and CDR2 FQNEAQ (reference sequence). The CDR3 nucleotides are TGTGCCAGCAGCGGGACAACTACCTACGAGCAGTACTTC. Translation: CASSGTTTYEQYF.

The chain joins TRBV6-5 to TRBJ2-2; D is perhaps TRBD1 (5 bases). Germline V lookup: CDR1 MNHEY, CDR2 SVGAGI. The CDR3 spans 15 residues. V was shortened by 2 bases and J by 1 base, with 8 bases between the two germline ends. The CDR3 sequence is CASSYGAENTGELFF. The DNA for the CDR3 is TGTGCCAGCAGTTACGGGGCAGAGAACACCGGGGAGCTGTTTTTT.

The V call is TRBV28, the J call TRBJ1-5; the D gene is possibly TRBD1 (5 bases). The germline V and J ends were trimmed by 6 bases and 6 bases, with 18 bases remaining between them. The CDR3 runs 15 residues. Germline V gene data show CDR1 as MDHEN and CDR2 as SYDVKM. The CDR3: CASSPGGGLVQPQHF. The CDR3 nucleotides read TGTGCCAGCAGCCCCGGGGGGGGTTTGGTTCAGCCCCAGCATTTT.

The chain uses TRBV11-1 and TRBJ1-1, with D possibly matching TRBD1 (5 bases). The length of the CDR3 is 15 residues. Per germline, CDR1 SGHAT and CDR2 FQDESV (reference sequence). Between the trimmed V and J ends, which lost 4 bases and 0 bases, there was a span of 12 bases. This CDR3 is CASSWGVVMNTEAFF. CDR3 nucleotide sequence: TGTGCCAGCAGCTGGGGGGTAGTCATGAACACTGAAGCTTTCTTT.

V usage is TRBV7-2 and J usage is TRBJ2-7; TRBD2 agrees at 16 bases. From germline, CDR1 is SGHTA and CDR2 FQGNSA. V trimming: 5 bases; J trimming: 5 bases; junction bases outside the gene matches: 9. The CDR3 length is 17 residues. Here the CDR3 reads CASSRAGTSGRANEQYF. The DNA for the CDR3 is TGTGCCAGCAGCCGTGCCGGGACTAGCGGGAGGGCCAACGAGCAGTACTTC.

The chain couples TRBV7-9 to TRBJ1-4, with unresolved D. Germline V CDR1 and CDR2: SEHNR, FQNEAQ (reference sequence). V dropped 8 bases and J dropped 3 bases, with 10 bases sitting between them. The CDR3 contains 13 residues. CDR3 in DNA: TGTGCCAGCTCGACCGGGTCTAATGAAAAACTGTTTTTT. This codes for CASSTGSNEKLFF.

The rearrangement joins TRBV20-1 to TRBJ2-3; weak D call: TRBD1 (5 bases). Germline assignment: CDR1 DFQATT and CDR2 SNEGSKA (reference sequence). The CDR3 is 11 amino acids. Trimming removed 5 bases from V and 9 bases from J, with 12 bases in between. CDR3 DNA: TGCAGTGCTGTCCCGACAGCAACGCAGTATTTT. It encodes CSAVPTATQYF.

There are a few counts of this clone. The J gene is TRBJ2-7, the V gene TRBV11-2, with D possibly matching TRBD1 (5 bases). The CDR3 sequence is 14 residues long. Germline V gene data show CDR1 as SGHAT and CDR2 as FQNNGV. V was cut by 5 bases and J by 7 bases, with 18 bases left in between. The CDR3 DNA follows: TGTGCCAGCAGCCAGGTGGCAGGGCCGGTGGAGCAGTACTTC. Amino acid sequence: CASSQVAGPVEQYF. Complete variable domain (other parts from reference TRBV11-2 and TRBJ2-7): EAGVAQSPRYKIIEKRQSVAFWCNPISGHATLYWYQQILGQGPKLLIQFQNNGVVDDSQLPKDRFSAERLKGVDSTLKIQPAKLEDSAVYLCASSQVAGPVEQYFGPGTRLTVT.

The genes are TRBV19 and TRBJ2-7; 7 bases fit TRBD1. V was clipped by 4 bases and J by 5 bases; unmatched bases: 8. This CDR3 is 14 amino acids long. Germline V lookup: CDR1 LNHDA, CDR2 SQIVND (reference sequence). This CDR3 is CASSTQDRNHEQYF. The CDR3, as DNA: TGTGCCAGTAGTACCCAGGACAGGAACCACGAGCAGTACTTC.

The chain couples TRBV28 to TRBJ2-7; 10 bases align to TRBD2. This CDR3 contains 18 residues. The V and J ends lost 4 bases and 0 bases, in that order; junction bases with no gene match: 12. CDR1 and CDR2 (germline): MDHEN, SYDVKM. The CDR3, as DNA: TGTGCCAGCAGTTCGAAAACTAGCGGGGCCTTGAGCTCCTACGAGCAGTACTTC. This translates into CASSSKTSGALSSYEQYF. The full variable domain, in which reference TRBV28 and TRBJ2-7 provide the parts outside the CDR3, is DVKVTQSSRYLVKRTGEKVFLECVQDMDHENMFWYRQDPGLGLRLIYFSYDVKMKEKGDIPEGYSVSREKKERFSLILESASTNQTSMYLCASSSKTSGALSSYEQYFGPGTRLTVT.

CDR3 residues: CASSLGGTSVVYEQYF. The CDR3 region has the DNA TGCGCCAGCAGCTTGGGAGGGACTAGCGTAGTCTACGAGCAGTACTTC. This chain uses TRBV5-1 with TRBJ2-7, with 10 bases fitting TRBD2. Germline V gene lookup returns CDR1 SGHRS and CDR2 YFSETQ. The CDR3 consists of 16 residues. V lost 0 bases to trimming and J lost 3 bases; unmatched junction nucleotides: 6.

This clone has a single count. CDR3 residues: CSVDDTGELFF. In DNA form, the CDR3 reads TGCAGCGTTGACGACACCGGGGAGCTGTTTTTT. The chain couples TRBV29-1 to TRBJ2-2; D ambiguous. The CDR3 contains 11 residues. Per germline, CDR1 SQVTM and CDR2 ANQGSEA. Trimming took off 3 bases at V and 3 bases at J, with 2 bases between the two ends.

This rearrangement joins TRBV7-2 to TRBJ2-7, with 7 bases identical to TRBD1. CDR1 and CDR2 from the germline V gene are SGHTA and FQGNSA. The length of the CDR3 is 14 residues. J gave up 3 bases and V 5 bases, and 7 bases lay outside the gene matches. The DNA of the CDR3 is TGTGCCAGCAGCCCCGTGGCAGGGGGCTACGAGCAGTACTTC. Translation: CASSPVAGGYEQYF.

This chain connects TRBV7-8 to TRBJ1-1; possible D gene TRBD1, 6 bases. Trimming left V 5 bases short and J 4 bases short, with 14 bases between. This CDR3 contains 14 residues. Germline values: CDR1 SGHVS, CDR2 FQNEAQ. CDR3 sequence: CASSQQGVATEAFF. In DNA, the CDR3 is TGTGCCAGCAGCCAACAGGGCGTTGCCACTGAAGCTTTCTTT.

The CDR3 DNA is TGTGCCAGTAGTAGTAGGTTAAAGGACTTGAATGGCTACACCTTC. Protein product: CASSSRLKDLNGYTF. V gene TRBV19 combines with J gene TRBJ1-2; D not certain. The CDR3 is made up of 15 amino acids. V was pared by 4 bases and J by 6 bases, with 18 bases between. Per the germline V gene, CDR1 is LNHDA and CDR2 is SQIVND (reference sequence).

This chain joins TRBV11-2 and TRBJ2-7, with 12 bases matching TRBD2. The CDR3 has 14 residues. CDR1 SGHAT and CDR2 FQNNGV come from the germline V gene. With 4 bases clipped from V and 6 bases from J, the junction kept 4 bases outside the gene matches. The DNA for the CDR3 is TGTGCCAGCAGCTCTCTAGCGGGAGGGCGCGAGCAGTACTTC. It yields the protein CASSSLAGGREQYF.

This chain connects TRBV7-2 to TRBJ2-5; TRBD2 agrees at 10 bases. This CDR3 comprises 18 residues. CDR1 and CDR2 from the germline V gene are SGHTA and FQGNSA. V was pared by 2 bases and J by 2 bases, with 11 bases of the junction left unmatched. This chain's CDR3 is CASSLQRASGGPQETQYF. DNA for the CDR3: TGTGCCAGCAGCTTACAGCGGGCTAGCGGGGGTCCGCAAGAGACCCAGTACTTC.

In nucleotides, the CDR3 is TGTGCCAGCAGTGACGGAGGGCCGACAGATACGCAGTATTTT. The encoded protein is CASSDGGPTDTQYF. The chain uses TRBV6-4 and TRBJ2-3; tentatively, D is TRBD2 (6 bases). Germline V gene lookup returns CDR1 MRHNA and CDR2 SNTAGT. The CDR3 has 14 residues. The V and J ends lost 2 bases and 3 bases respectively, with 9 bases between them.

This clone showed up just a few times. Here the CDR3 DNA reads TGTGCCAGCAGTTACTCCGACAGGGGGTTGACTGAAGCTTTCTTT. Amino acid sequence: CASSYSDRGLTEAFF. The genes are TRBV6-5 and TRBJ1-1; 9 bases map to TRBD1. J lost 5 bases, V lost 0 bases, and 4 bases had no gene match. The CDR3 loop spans 15 amino acids. CDR1 MNHEY and CDR2 SVGAGI come from the germline V gene.

The chain couples TRBV6-1 to TRBJ2-7, with D possibly TRBD1 on 5 matching bases. Germline V gene sequence: CDR1 MNHNS, CDR2 SASEGT. The germline V and J ends were trimmed by 3 bases and 2 bases, with 14 bases remaining between them. This CDR3 is 15 amino acids long. The CDR3, as DNA: TGTGCCAGCAGTGAGGGGCCTGGCAGTCCCTACGAGCAGTACTTC. As protein: CASSEGPGSPYEQYF.